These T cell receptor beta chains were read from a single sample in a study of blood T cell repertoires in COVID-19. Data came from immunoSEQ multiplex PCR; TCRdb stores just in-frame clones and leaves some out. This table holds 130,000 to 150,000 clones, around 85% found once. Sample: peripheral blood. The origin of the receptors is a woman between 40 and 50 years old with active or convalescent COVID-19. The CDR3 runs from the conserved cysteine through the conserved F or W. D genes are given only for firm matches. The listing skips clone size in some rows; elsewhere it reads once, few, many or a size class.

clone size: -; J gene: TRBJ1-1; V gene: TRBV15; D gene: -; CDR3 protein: CATSRAYTGSTEAFF; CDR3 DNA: TGTGCCACCAGCCGAGCCTACACAGGGAGCACTGAAGCTTTCTTT
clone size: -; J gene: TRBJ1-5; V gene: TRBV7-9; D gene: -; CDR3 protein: CASSLFGGNQPQHF; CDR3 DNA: TGTGCCAGCAGCTTATTCGGGGGCAATCAGCCCCAGCATTTT
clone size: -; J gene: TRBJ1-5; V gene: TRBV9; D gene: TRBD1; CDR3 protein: CASSVQGQARHF; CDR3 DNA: TGTGCCAGCAGCGTCCAAGGACAGGCCCGGCATTTT
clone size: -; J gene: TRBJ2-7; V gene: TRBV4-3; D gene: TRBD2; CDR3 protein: CASSQERLLAGVYEQYF; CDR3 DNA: TGCGCCAGCAGCCAAGAAAGGTTACTAGCGGGAGTGTACGAGCAGTACTTC
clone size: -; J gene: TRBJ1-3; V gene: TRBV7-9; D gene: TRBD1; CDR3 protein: CASSLGRQGANTIYF; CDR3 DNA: TGTGCCAGCAGCCTTGGGCGGCAGGGGGCCAACACCATATATTTT
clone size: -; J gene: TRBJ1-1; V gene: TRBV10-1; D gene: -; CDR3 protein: CASSGQLTEAFF; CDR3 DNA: TGCGCCAGCAGCGGACAGCTCACTGAAGCTTTCTTT
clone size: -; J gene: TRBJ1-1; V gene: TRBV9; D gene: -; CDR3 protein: CASSVVQGSEAFF; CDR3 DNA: TGTGCCAGCAGCGTGGTACAGGGCTCTGAAGCTTTCTTT
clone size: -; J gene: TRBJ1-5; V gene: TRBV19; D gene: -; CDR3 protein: CASSPHGGLNQPQHF; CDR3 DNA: TGTGCCAGTAGTCCCCATGGTGGACTTAATCAGCCCCAGCATTTT
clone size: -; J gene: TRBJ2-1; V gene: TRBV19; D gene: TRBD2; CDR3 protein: CASSRTSGNNEQFF; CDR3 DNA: TGTGCCAGTAGTAGGACTAGCGGGAACAATGAGCAGTTCTTC
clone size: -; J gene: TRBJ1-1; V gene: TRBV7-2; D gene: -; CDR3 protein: CASSFRGVRGGTEAFF; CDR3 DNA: TGTGCCAGCAGCTTCCGTGGGGTGAGGGGAGGCACTGAAGCTTTCTTT
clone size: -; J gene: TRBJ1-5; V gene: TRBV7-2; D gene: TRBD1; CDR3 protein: CASSPDRGEPQHF; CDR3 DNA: TGTGCCAGCAGCCCCGACAGGGGAGAGCCCCAGCATTTT
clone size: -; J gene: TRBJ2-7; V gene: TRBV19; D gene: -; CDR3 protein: CASSSGGGRVRQYF; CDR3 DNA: TGTGCCAGTAGTAGTGGGGGCGGACGAGTCAGGCAGTACTTC
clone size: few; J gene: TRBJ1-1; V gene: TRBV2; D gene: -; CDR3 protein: CASSDYTEAFF; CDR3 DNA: TGTGCCAGCAGTGACTACACTGAAGCTTTCTTT
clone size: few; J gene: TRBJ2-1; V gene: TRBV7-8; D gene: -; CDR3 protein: CASSPGGRSEQFF; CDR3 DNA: TGTGCCAGCAGCCCAGGGGGGCGGTCTGAGCAGTTCTTC
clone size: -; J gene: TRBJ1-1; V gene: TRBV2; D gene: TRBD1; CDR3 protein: CASSPPGQTLNTEAFF; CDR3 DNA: TGTGCCAGCAGTCCCCCGGGACAGACGTTGAACACTGAAGCTTTCTTT
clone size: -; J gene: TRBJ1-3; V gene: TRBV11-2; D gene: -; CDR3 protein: CASSRGKDTIYF; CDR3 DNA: TGTGCCAGCAGTAGGGGCAAGGACACCATATATTTT
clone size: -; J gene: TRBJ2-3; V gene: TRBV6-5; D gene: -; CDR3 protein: CASSYLASHTDTQYF; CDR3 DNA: TGTGCCAGCAGTTACTTAGCGAGCCACACAGATACGCAGTATTTT
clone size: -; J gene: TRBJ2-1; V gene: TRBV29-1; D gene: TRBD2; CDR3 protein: CSVEDGWTRDYNEQFF; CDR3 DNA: TGCAGCGTTGAAGATGGGTGGACTAGGGACTACAATGAGCAGTTCTTC
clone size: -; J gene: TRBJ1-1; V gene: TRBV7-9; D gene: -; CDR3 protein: CASSETAEAFF; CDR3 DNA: TGTGCCAGCAGCGAGACAGCTGAAGCTTTCTTT
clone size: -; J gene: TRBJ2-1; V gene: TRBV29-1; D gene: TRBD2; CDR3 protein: CSAWTSGRRSYNEQFF; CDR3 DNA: TGCAGCGCCTGGACTAGCGGGAGGAGGTCCTACAATGAGCAGTTCTTC
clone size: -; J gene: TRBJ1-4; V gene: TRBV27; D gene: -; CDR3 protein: CASKSQGRDEKLFF; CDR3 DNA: TGTGCCAGCAAGTCTCAGGGGCGGGATGAAAAACTGTTTTTT
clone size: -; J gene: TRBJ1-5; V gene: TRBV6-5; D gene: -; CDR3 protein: CASRTNDGTNQPQHF; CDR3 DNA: TGTGCCAGCAGAACTAATGACGGAACCAATCAGCCCCAGCATTTT
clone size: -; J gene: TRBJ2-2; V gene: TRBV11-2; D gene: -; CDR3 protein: CASSLARQTGELFF; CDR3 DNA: TGTGCCAGCAGCCTAGCGAGACAGACCGGGGAGCTGTTTTTT
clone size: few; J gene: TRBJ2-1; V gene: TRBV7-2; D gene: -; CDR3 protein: CASSLAGLTNEQFF; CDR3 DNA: TGTGCCAGCAGCTTAGCCGGGTTAACTAATGAGCAGTTCTTC
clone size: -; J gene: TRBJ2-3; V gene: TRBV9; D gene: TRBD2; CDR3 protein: CASSVGTGTSGTDTQYF; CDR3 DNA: TGTGCCAGCAGCGTTGGAACCGGGACTAGCGGCACAGATACGCAGTATTTT
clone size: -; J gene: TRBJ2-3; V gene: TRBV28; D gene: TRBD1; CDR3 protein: CASSLYTPGAGGADTQYF; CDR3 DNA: TGTGCCAGCAGTTTATATACCCCTGGGGCAGGGGGAGCAGATACGCAGTATTTT
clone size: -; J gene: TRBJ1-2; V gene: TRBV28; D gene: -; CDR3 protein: CASSFGARYGYTF; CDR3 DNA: TGTGCCAGCAGTTTTGGGGCACGATATGGCTACACCTTC
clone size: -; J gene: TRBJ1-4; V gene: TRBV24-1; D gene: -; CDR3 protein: CATSDAGTGNEKLFF; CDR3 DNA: TGTGCCACCAGTGACGCCGGGACTGGGAATGAAAAACTGTTTTTT
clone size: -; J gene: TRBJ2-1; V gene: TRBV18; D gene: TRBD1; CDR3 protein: CASSPRWGQGYNEQFF; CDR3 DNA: TGTGCCAGCTCACCAAGATGGGGACAGGGGTACAATGAGCAGTTCTTC
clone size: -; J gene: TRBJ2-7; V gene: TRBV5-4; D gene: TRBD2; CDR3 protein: CASSPGLADSYEQYF; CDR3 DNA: TGTGCCAGCAGCCCCGGACTAGCGGATTCCTACGAGCAGTACTTC
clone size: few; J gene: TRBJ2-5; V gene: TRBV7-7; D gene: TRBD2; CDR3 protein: CASSPSGGGLAETQYF; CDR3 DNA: TGTGCTAGCAGCCCCTCCGGGGGGGGTTTAGCTGAGACCCAGTACTTC
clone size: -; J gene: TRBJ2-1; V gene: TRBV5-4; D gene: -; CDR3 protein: CASSGRDGSSYNEQFF; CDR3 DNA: TGTGCCAGCAGTGGCCGCGACGGGAGCTCCTACAATGAGCAGTTCTTC
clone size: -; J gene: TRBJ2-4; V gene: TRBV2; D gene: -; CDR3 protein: CASSAGQGISKNIQYF; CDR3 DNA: TGTGCCAGCAGTGCTGGGCAGGGGATCTCCAAAAACATTCAGTACTTC
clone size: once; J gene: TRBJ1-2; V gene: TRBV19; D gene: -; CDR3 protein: CASSIQQGNYGYTF; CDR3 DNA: TGTGCCAGTAGTATTCAACAGGGAAACTATGGCTACACCTTC
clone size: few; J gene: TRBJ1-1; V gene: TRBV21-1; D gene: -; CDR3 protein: CASRGRGDTEAFF; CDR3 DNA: TGTGCCAGCAGGGGGAGGGGAGACACTGAAGCTTTCTTT
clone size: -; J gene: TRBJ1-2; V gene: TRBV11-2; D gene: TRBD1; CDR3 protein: CASSVLRTGGNYGYTF; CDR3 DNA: TGTGCCAGCAGCGTGTTAAGGACAGGGGGAAACTATGGCTACACCTTC
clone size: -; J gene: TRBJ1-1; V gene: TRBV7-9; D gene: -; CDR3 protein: CASSLATGDTEAFF; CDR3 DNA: TGTGCCAGCAGCTTAGCTACAGGCGACACTGAAGCTTTCTTT
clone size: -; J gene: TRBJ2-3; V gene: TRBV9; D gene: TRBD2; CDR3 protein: CASSVGTSPQYF; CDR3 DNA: TGTGCCAGCAGCGTAGGGACTAGCCCGCAGTATTTT
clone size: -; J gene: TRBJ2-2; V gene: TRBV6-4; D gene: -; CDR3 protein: CASRGIWDTKGTGELFF; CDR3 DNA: TGTGCCAGCAGAGGAATCTGGGACACGAAGGGCACCGGGGAGCTGTTTTTT
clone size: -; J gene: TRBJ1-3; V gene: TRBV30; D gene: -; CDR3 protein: CAWSPGGSLSGNTIYF; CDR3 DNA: TGTGCCTGGAGTCCCGGCGGGTCCCTCTCTGGAAACACCATATATTTT
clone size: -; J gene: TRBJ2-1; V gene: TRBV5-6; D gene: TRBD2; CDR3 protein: CASSRLAGVVYNEQFF; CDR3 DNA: TGTGCCAGCAGCCGGTTAGCGGGAGTTGTCTACAATGAGCAGTTCTTC
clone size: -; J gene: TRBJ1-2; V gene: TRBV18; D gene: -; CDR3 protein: CASSGTRTNYGYTF; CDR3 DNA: TGTGCCAGCTCAGGAACTAGAACTAACTATGGCTACACCTTC
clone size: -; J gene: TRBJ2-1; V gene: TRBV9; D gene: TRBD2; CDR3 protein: CASSAPLAGGNEQFF; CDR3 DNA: TGTGCCAGCAGCGCCCCACTAGCGGGAGGAAATGAGCAGTTCTTC
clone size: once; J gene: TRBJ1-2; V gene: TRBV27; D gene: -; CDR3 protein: CASSPPPLSGYGYTF; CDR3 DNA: TGTGCCAGCAGCCCCCCCCCTTTATCGGGCTATGGCTACACCTTC
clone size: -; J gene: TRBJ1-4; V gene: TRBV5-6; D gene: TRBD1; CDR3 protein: CASSWRTGSNEKLFF; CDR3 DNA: TGTGCCAGCAGCTGGCGGACAGGTTCTAATGAAAAACTGTTTTTT
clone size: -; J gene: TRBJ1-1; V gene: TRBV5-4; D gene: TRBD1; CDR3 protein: CASSWTDRVNTAVF; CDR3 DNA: TGTGCCAGCAGCTGGACGGACAGGGTCAACACTGCTGTCTTT
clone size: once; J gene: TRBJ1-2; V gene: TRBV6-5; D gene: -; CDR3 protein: CASSYSLTTSNYGYTF; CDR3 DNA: TGTGCCAGCAGTTACAGCTTAACGACATCTAACTATGGCTACACCTTC
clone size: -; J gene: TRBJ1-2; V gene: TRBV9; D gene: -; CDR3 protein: CASSAPTPADGYTF; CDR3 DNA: TGTGCCAGCAGCGCCCCGACCCCCGCGGATGGCTACACCTTC
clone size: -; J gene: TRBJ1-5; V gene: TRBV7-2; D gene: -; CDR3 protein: CASSLHRVGQPQHF; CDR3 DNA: TGTGCCAGCAGCTTGCACAGGGTTGGACAGCCCCAGCATTTT
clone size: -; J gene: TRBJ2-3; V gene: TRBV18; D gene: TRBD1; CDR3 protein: CASSRDRSTDTQYF; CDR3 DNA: TGTGCCAGCTCGCGGGACAGGTCCACAGATACGCAGTATTTT
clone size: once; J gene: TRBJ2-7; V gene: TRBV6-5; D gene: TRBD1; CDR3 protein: CASGRDRGAYEQYF; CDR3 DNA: TGTGCCAGCGGCCGGGACAGGGGGGCCTACGAGCAGTACTTC
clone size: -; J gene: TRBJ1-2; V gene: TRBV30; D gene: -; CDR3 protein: CAWSRGSFDGYTF; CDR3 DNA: TGTGCCTGGTCTAGGGGGAGCTTCGATGGCTACACCTTC
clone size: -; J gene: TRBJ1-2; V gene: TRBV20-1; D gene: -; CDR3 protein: CSASFRARMGTF; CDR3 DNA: TGCAGTGCTAGTTTCAGGGCCCGGATGGGCACCTTC
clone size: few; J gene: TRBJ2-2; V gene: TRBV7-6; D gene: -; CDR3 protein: CASSLAGQPNTGELFF; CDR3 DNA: TGTGCCAGCAGCTTAGCCGGACAGCCGAACACCGGGGAGCTGTTTTTT
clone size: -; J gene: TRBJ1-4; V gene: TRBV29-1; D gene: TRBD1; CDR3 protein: CSVEEGTGFNEKLFF; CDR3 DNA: TGCAGCGTTGAGGAGGGGACAGGATTTAATGAAAAACTGTTTTTT